Following are 30 T cell receptor beta chains from one sample sequenced in a study of T cells in narcolepsy. The data were produced by immunoSEQ multiplex PCR, yet TCRdb's version contains in-frame clones alone and is incomplete. This sample has fewer than 40,000 clones, with about 85% found just once. Sequenced material: CD45RA- memory CD4+ T cells from PBMCs. Every receptor here comes from a human donor with narcolepsy.

This clone occurred a few times. The V call is TRBV4-2, the J call TRBJ1-1, with D uncertain. The CDR3 is made up of 13 amino acids. Germline V gene lookup returns CDR1 LGHNA and CDR2 YNFKEQ. V gave up 1 base and J gave up 5 bases, with 8 bases separating them. CDR3 sequence reads: CASSQVRGTEAFF. CDR3 sequence (DNA): TGTGCCAGCAGCCAAGTGAGAGGAACTGAAGCTTTCTTT.

The chain employs TRBV19 and TRBJ1-2, with a weak D call TRBD1 (6 bases). The CDR3 runs 14 residues. Trimming took off 6 bases at V and 5 bases at J, with 16 bases between the two ends. The germline CDR1 and CDR2 sequences are LNHDA and SQIVND (reference sequence). Here the CDR3 reads CASRPTQQGYGYTF. DNA of the CDR3: TGTGCCAGTAGACCCACCCAACAGGGTTATGGCTACACCTTC.

This chain joins TRBV6-1 and TRBJ2-7; 8 bases match TRBD2. The trim removed 5 bases at V and 3 bases at J, leaving 6 bases unmatched. The CDR3 runs 14 residues. Germline V gene lookup returns CDR1 MNHNS and CDR2 SASEGT. The CDR3 reads CASSLAGRHYEQYF. The DNA for the CDR3 is TGTGCCAGCAGTTTAGCGGGAAGACACTACGAGCAGTACTTC.

The chain has TRBV27 and TRBJ2-1; TRBD1 aligns across 10 bases. Germline trimming cut 4 bases from V and 0 bases from J; bases unmatched to any gene: 6. Looked up from germline, CDR1 is MNHEY and CDR2 is SMNVEV (reference sequence). This CDR3 has 17 residues. The CDR3 protein is CASSSPGQGYSYNEQFF. As DNA, the CDR3 is TGTGCCAGCAGTTCCCCGGGACAGGGGTACTCCTACAATGAGCAGTTCTTC.

The V call is TRBV25-1, the J call TRBJ2-3, with TRBD2 as a possible D gene (8 bases). This CDR3 region has 16 residues. V lost 5 bases, J lost 5 bases, and 20 bases lay in between. Germline V CDR1 and CDR2: MGHDK, SYGVNS. CDR3 nucleotide sequence: TGTGCCAGCAGTCCAACGGGAGGGGGCTGGGGAGATACGCAGTATTTT. It yields the protein CASSPTGGGWGDTQYF. Full variable domain (missing parts from reference TRBV25-1 and TRBJ2-3): EADIYQTPRYLVIGTGKKITLECSQTMGHDKMYWYQQDPGMELHLIHYSYGVNSTEKGDLSSESTVSRIRTEHFPLTLESARPSHTSQYLCASSPTGGGWGDTQYFGPGTRLTVL.

This rearrangement joins TRBV7-6 to TRBJ2-2; 7 nucleotides match TRBD1. Germline lookup yields CDR1 SGHVS and CDR2 FNYEAQ. The CDR3 is 14 amino acids. V shed 5 bases, J shed 2 bases, and the junction held 2 bases outside the gene matches. The CDR3 spells CASSGQVNTGELFF. DNA for the CDR3: TGTGCCAGCAGCGGACAGGTTAACACCGGGGAGCTGTTTTTT.

To note about this clone: This CDR3 is also generated by other DNA sequences in the sample. Here the CDR3 reads CASSLGKETQYF. CDR3 bases: TGCGCCAGCAGCTTGGGGAAAGAGACCCAGTACTTC. V usage is TRBV5-1 and J usage is TRBJ2-5; D is ambiguous. The V end lost 0 bases, the J end lost 3 bases, and 3 bases lay between the germline ends. CDR3 size: 12 residues. Looked up from germline, CDR1 is SGHRS and CDR2 is YFSETQ.

The sample holds one count of this clone. This chain uses TRBV7-1 with TRBJ1-1; weak D call: TRBD1 (5 bases). TRBV7-1 carries the ORF label, with uncertain function. The CDR3 loop spans 13 amino acids. V lost 6 bases, J lost 6 bases, and 14 bases lay in between. The CDR3 here is CASREGTDAEAFF. CDR3 nucleotides: TGTGCCAGCAGGGAAGGGACGGATGCTGAAGCTTTCTTT.

This sequence joins TRBV6-1 and TRBJ2-2; 9 bases fit TRBD1. Germline loops: CDR1 MNHNS, CDR2 SASEGT. This CDR3 has 14 residues. The V segment lost 7 bases and the J segment 8 bases; nucleotides outside the gene matches: 8. CDR3 amino acids: CASKRDRVLGELFF. In DNA form, the CDR3 reads TGTGCCAGCAAACGGGACAGGGTATTAGGGGAGCTGTTTTTT.

The chain joins TRBV10-3 to TRBJ2-3, with 7 nucleotides matching TRBD2. Per the germline V gene, CDR1 is ENHRY and CDR2 is SYGVKD. The CDR3 spans 11 residues. The junction had 2 bases not matched to a gene; V was cut back by 2 bases and J by 12 bases. DNA of the CDR3: TGTGCCATCAGTGAGAGGGAGGGCCAGTATTTT. It specifies CAISEREGQYF.

Notes on this clone: The junction shows a germline mismatch at one end, possibly a read error. The genes are TRBV7-3 and TRBJ2-5; D is perhaps TRBD2 (6 bases). The CDR3 sequence is 14 residues long. CDR1 SGHTA and CDR2 FQGTGA come from the germline V gene. The CDR3 nucleotides are TGTGCCAGCAGCCCGCAGTGGGACTCCTACGAGCAGCACTTC. Translated, it gives CASSPQWDSYEQHF.

The V gene is TRBV7-2, the J gene TRBJ1-5; D ambiguous. The CDR3 runs 15 residues. The germline V gene has CDR1 SGHTA and CDR2 FQGNSA. The V gene lost 4 bases and the J gene lost 8 bases, with 18 bases spanning the gap. CDR3 loop: CASSSSLANMEPQHF. The CDR3 nucleotides are TGTGCCAGCAGCTCCTCCTTGGCTAACATGGAGCCCCAGCATTTT.

Only one count was recorded for this clone. V is TRBV4-1 and J is TRBJ2-5; D is unresolved. The V gene's germline CDR1 is MGHRA and CDR2 YSYEKL. Deletions cut 1 base from V and 0 bases from J, with 12 bases between. The CDR3 extends over 16 amino acids. The CDR3 is CASSQGTDLYQETQYF. The CDR3 nucleotides read TGCGCCAGCAGCCAAGGAACCGACCTGTACCAAGAGACCCAGTACTTC.

The chain combines TRBV13 with TRBJ1-3; D remains ambiguous. V was pared by 4 bases and J by 4 bases, with 14 bases between. The germline V gene has CDR1 PRHDT and CDR2 FYEKMQ (reference sequence). The CDR3 contains 15 residues. CDR3 protein: CASSSSPAGGNTIYF. Written as DNA, the CDR3 is TGTGCCAGCAGCTCCAGCCCGGCGGGGGGAAACACCATATATTTT. Supplemented by reference TRBV13 and TRBJ1-3, the full variable domain reads AAGVIQSPRHLIKEKRETATLKCYPIPRHDTVYWYQQGPGQDPQFLISFYEKMQSDKGSIPDRFSAQQFSDYHSELNMSSLELGDSALYFCASSSSPAGGNTIYFGEGSWLTVV.

The chain links TRBV6-5 to TRBJ1-1; a weak D match, TRBD1 (6 bases). This CDR3 region has 9 residues. Germline-derived CDR1 and CDR2 are MNHEY and SVGAGI. CDR3 nucleotides: TGTCAACCACCACAGGGTGCTTTCTTT. Residues: CQPPQGAFF.

V and J are TRBV7-9 and TRBJ2-5, with D possibly matching TRBD1 (5 bases). The CDR3 extends over 13 amino acids. CDR1 and CDR2 from the germline V gene are SEHNR and FQNEAQ (reference sequence). V was shortened by 4 bases and J by 3 bases, with 9 bases between the two germline ends. The CDR3 nucleotides are TGTGCCAGCAGCTCTCAGGGTAAAGAGACCCAGTACTTC. This encodes CASSSQGKETQYF. Full variable domain (outside the CDR3, taken from reference TRBV7-9 and TRBJ2-5): DTGVSQNPRHKITKRGQNVTFRCDPISEHNRLYWYRQTLGQGPEFLTYFQNEAQLEKSRLLSDRFSAERPKGSFSTLEIQRTEQGDSAMYLCASSSQGKETQYFGPGTRLLVL.

The sample holds a few counts of this clone. The V gene is TRBV6-5, the J gene TRBJ2-3, with 7 bases identical to TRBD2. With V trimmed by 10 bases and J by 4 bases, 5 bases remained unmatched. Germline assignment: CDR1 MNHEY and CDR2 SVGAGI. This CDR3 region has 12 residues. The CDR3 DNA follows: TGTGCCACGGGAGGTAGGCCAGATACGCAGTATTTT. This encodes CATGGRPDTQYF.

The J gene is TRBJ2-1, the V gene TRBV19; the D gene is possibly TRBD2 (6 bases). Germline CDR1 LNHDA, CDR2 SQIVND (reference sequence). This CDR3 has 16 residues. V was pared by 0 bases and J by 3 bases, with 12 bases between. In nucleotides, the CDR3 is TGTGCCAGTAGTATAGATATGGGGACTGGCTACAATGAGCAGTTCTTC. Its translation: CASSIDMGTGYNEQFF.

The genes are TRBV15 and TRBJ2-3; 7 nucleotides match TRBD1. Germline V gene sequence: CDR1 LNHNV, CDR2 YYDKDF (reference sequence). CDR3 length equals 16 residues. The trim removed 1 base at V and 4 bases at J, leaving 8 bases unmatched. The CDR3 spells CATSRADRVFSDTQYF. As DNA, the CDR3 is TGTGCCACCAGCAGAGCCGACAGGGTATTTTCAGATACGCAGTATTTT.

This chain connects TRBV19 to TRBJ2-7; 10 nucleotides agree with TRBD1. Germline V gene data show CDR1 as LNHDA and CDR2 as SQIVND (reference sequence). The V gene end was trimmed by 5 bases and the J gene end by 3 bases; junction bases not matched to a gene: 25. CDR3 size: 21 residues. CDR3 amino acids: CASSLGGGRSRDRGHRYEQYF. For the CDR3, the DNA is TGTGCCAGTAGTCTGGGTGGGGGACGGTCTCGGGACAGGGGTCATCGCTACGAGCAGTACTTC.

This clone was observed a few times. The chain is built from TRBV10-3 and TRBJ2-2, with a tentative D call TRBD2 (6 bases). Germline-derived CDR1 and CDR2 are ENHRY and SYGVKD. Trimming stripped 10 bases from V and 5 bases from J, with 14 bases between. This CDR3 comprises 13 residues. The CDR3 protein is CATKGRGTGELFF. For the CDR3, the DNA is TGTGCCACCAAGGGACGGGGGACCGGGGAGCTGTTTTTT.

The genes are TRBV28 and TRBJ1-1; D unclear. Per germline, CDR1 MDHEN and CDR2 SYDVKM. This CDR3 region has 13 residues. V was shortened by 6 bases and J by 0 bases, with 8 bases between the two germline ends. CDR3: CASRTAMNTEAFF. The CDR3 DNA sequence: TGTGCCAGCAGGACCGCTATGAACACTGAAGCTTTCTTT.

The chain carries TRBV15 and TRBJ2-2; 9 nucleotides line up with TRBD2. Germline V lookup: CDR1 LNHNV, CDR2 YYDKDF (reference sequence). V was clipped by 0 bases and J by 1 base; unmatched bases: 3. The CDR3 runs to 17 residues. The CDR3 region is CATSRDGAGGNTGELFF. In DNA form, the CDR3 reads TGTGCCACCAGCAGAGATGGAGCGGGAGGGAACACCGGGGAGCTGTTTTTT.

The chain joins TRBV11-2 to TRBJ2-1; D remains ambiguous. The CDR3 has 14 amino acids. Trimming cost V 1 base and J 4 bases, with 8 bases left between them. Germline V gene sequence: CDR1 SGHAT, CDR2 FQNNGV. The CDR3 DNA sequence: TGTGCCAGCAGCTTAGGTTCGGCGTACAATGAGCAGTTCTTC. Residues: CASSLGSAYNEQFF.

V and J are TRBV4-3 and TRBJ1-2; perhaps TRBD1 as D (6 bases). The CDR3 loop spans 15 amino acids. Per the germline V gene, CDR1 is LGHNA and CDR2 is YSLEER. The V end was cut by 0 bases, the J end by 2 bases, with 10 bases between. The CDR3 spells CASSQDGQGNYGYTF. CDR3 nucleotides: TGCGCCAGCAGCCAAGATGGCCAGGGGAACTATGGCTACACCTTC.

This sequence joins TRBV6-6 and TRBJ1-3; D uncertain. The CDR3 runs 14 residues. CDR1 and CDR2 from the germline V gene are MNHNY and SVGAGI (reference sequence). The ends were cut back, 6 bases at V and 0 bases at J, with 9 bases in the middle. CDR3 nucleotides: TGTGCCAGCAGCCCCCGAGTCTCTGGAAACACCATATATTTT. Protein: CASSPRVSGNTIYF.

The chain joins TRBV19 to TRBJ1-1, with a tentative D call TRBD1 (5 bases). CDR3 size: 16 residues. V lost 5 bases and J 0 bases, leaving 16 bases between the germline ends. CDR1 LNHDA and CDR2 SQIVND come from the germline V gene (reference sequence). In DNA form, the CDR3 reads TGTGCCAGTAGTGCAATGACAGTAACCATGAACACTGAAGCTTTCTTT. Translated: CASSAMTVTMNTEAFF.

The sample holds one count of this clone. V is TRBV18 and J is TRBJ2-7; a weak D match, TRBD1 (6 bases). The CDR3 is made up of 14 amino acids. Germline lookup yields CDR1 KGHSH and CDR2 LQKENI. Trimming removed 5 bases from V and 5 bases from J, with 16 bases in between. For the CDR3, the DNA is TGTGCCAGCTCAATACCGGGACATCTTCACGAGCAGTACTTC. Translating gives CASSIPGHLHEQYF.

In this sample, this clone turned up a few times. This rearrangement joins TRBV7-9 to TRBJ2-4, with TRBD1 identical over 8 bases. Germline CDR1 SEHNR, CDR2 FQNEAQ (reference sequence). V lost 5 bases to trimming and J lost 4 bases; unmatched junction nucleotides: 4. CDR3 length: 14 amino acids. As DNA, the CDR3 is TGTGCCAGCAGCGAAACAGGGGGGAAAAACATTCAGTACTTC. This codes for CASSETGGKNIQYF. Full variable domain (rest looked up from reference TRBV7-9 and TRBJ2-4): DTGVSQNPRHKITKRGQNVTFRCDPISEHNRLYWYRQTLGQGPEFLTYFQNEAQLEKSRLLSDRFSAERPKGSFSTLEIQRTEQGDSAMYLCASSETGGKNIQYFGAGTRLSVL.

The chain carries TRBV19 and TRBJ2-1; D perhaps matches TRBD2 (6 bases). Germline-derived CDR1 and CDR2 are LNHDA and SQIVND (reference sequence). V lost 7 bases and J lost 3, with 19 bases in between. This CDR3 comprises 16 residues. DNA for the CDR3: TGTGCCAGTACTCGGTTGGGAGGAGGGAACTACAATGAGCAGTTCTTC. Protein product: CASTRLGGGNYNEQFF.